Included here is one T cell receptor (beta chain) sequence, with context. The antigen remains undetermined. This entry is derived from a study of T cell responses to AZD1222 COVID-19 vaccine. Overall study findings and caveats: No repertoire was sampled before or during the peak T cell response, only after it. The study found Spike-specific TCR breadth and depth rose after two AZD1222 doses. Unmutated regions of variants are reportedly targeted by nearly half of spike-specific TCRs.

The germline V gene encodes CDR1 LGHNA and CDR2 YSLEER. V was trimmed by 0 bases and J by 4 bases, leaving 10 bases between them. CDR3 length equals 14 residues. Clones were sequenced by immunoSEQ multiplex PCR, and TCRdb holds only the in-frame ones, with some missing. Of about 120,000 clones in the sample, 92% were seen once. V and J are TRBV4-3 and TRBJ2-7; D is unclear. Source: peripheral blood, taken on day 0 of AZD1222 vaccination. The clonotype was recovered from an adult in good health. CDR3 region: CASSQDGEQYEQYF. CDR3 in DNA: TGCGCCAGCAGCCAAGATGGAGAACAGTACGAGCAGTACTTC.